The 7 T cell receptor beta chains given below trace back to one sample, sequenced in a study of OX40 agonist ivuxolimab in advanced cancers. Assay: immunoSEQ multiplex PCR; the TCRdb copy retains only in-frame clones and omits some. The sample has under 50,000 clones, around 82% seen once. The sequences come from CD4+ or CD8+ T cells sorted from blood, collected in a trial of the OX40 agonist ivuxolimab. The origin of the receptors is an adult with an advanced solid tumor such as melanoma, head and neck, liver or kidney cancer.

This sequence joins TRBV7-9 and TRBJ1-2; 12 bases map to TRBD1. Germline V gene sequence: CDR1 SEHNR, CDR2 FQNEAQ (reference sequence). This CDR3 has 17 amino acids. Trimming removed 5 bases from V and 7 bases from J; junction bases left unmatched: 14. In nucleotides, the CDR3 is TGTGCCAGCAGCCCCGTACGCGGGACAGGGGGCACCTTTGGCTACACCTTC. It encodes CASSPVRGTGGTFGYTF.

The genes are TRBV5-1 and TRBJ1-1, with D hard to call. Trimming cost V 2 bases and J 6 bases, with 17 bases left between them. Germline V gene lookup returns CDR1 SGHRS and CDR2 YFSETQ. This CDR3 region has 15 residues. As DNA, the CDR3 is TGCGCCAGCAGCTTCACCGGAGGGCCAAACGCTGAAGCTTTCTTT. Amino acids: CASSFTGGPNAEAFF.

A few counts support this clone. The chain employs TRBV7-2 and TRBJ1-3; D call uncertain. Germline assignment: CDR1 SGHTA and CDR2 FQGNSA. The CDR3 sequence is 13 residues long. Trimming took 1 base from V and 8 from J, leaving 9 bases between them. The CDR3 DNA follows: TGTGCCAGCAGCTTAGAGGCGGAGGACACCATATATTTT. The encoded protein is CASSLEAEDTIYF. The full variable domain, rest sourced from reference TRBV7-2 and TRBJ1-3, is GAGVSQSPSNKVTEKGKDVELRCDPISGHTALYWYRQSLGQGLEFLIYFQGNSAPDKSGLPSDRFSAERTGGSVSTLTIQRTQQEDSAVYLCASSLEAEDTIYFGEGSWLTVV.

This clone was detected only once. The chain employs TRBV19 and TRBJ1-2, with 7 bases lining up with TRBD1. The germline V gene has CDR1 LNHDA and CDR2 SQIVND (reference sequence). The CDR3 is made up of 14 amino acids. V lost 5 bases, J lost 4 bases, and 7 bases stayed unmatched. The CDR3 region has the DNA TGTGCCAGTAGTGCTCCCAGGGGGAGCTATGGCTACACCTTC. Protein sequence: CASSAPRGSYGYTF.

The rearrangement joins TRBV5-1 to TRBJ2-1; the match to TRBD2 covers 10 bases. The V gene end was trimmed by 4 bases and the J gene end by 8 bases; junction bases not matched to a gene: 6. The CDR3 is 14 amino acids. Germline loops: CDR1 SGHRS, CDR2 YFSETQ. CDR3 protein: CASSQEREGDEQFF. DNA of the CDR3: TGCGCCAGCAGCCAAGAGCGGGAGGGGGATGAGCAGTTCTTC.

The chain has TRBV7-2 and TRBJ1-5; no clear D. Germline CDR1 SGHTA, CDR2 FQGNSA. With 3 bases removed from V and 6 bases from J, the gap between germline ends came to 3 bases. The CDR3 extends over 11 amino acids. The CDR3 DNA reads TGTGCCAGCAGCTTGGGTCAGCCCCAGCATTTT. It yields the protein CASSLGQPQHF.

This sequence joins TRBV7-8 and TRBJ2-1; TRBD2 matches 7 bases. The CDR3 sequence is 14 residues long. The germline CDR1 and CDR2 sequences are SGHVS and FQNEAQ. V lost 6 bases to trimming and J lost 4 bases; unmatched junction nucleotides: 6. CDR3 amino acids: CASRIREDYNEQFF. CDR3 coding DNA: TGTGCCAGCAGAATACGGGAGGATTACAATGAGCAGTTCTTC.